Here is one T cell receptor (beta chain) with its context. Its antigen remains unknown. A deep-level run was used for the assay. Across several immunoSEQ plates, the genomic DNA of each subset was split evenly. In the source study's methods: ImmunoSEQ output lacked quality scores and full-length reads, limiting matched filtering. Using immunoSEQ multiplex PCR, the repertoire was profiled, and TCRdb retains in-frame clones only, with some absent. The V and J calls and the clone size are those of that table, but D and trimming were determined from the DNA. Of 2 million to 2.5 million clones in the sample, 90% to 95% were seen once. This specimen belongs to a study of shared clonotypes between healthy human individuals. The study's findings and limits: Shared clonotypes across all four donors exceeded non-shared ones in generation probability.

This CDR3 is built from 8 residues. Germline V gives CDR1 SGHTA, CDR2 FQGNSA. The V and J ends lost 4 bases and 14 bases respectively, with 5 bases between them. The specimen was naive CD4+ T cells sorted from blood. The subset is: CD45RA+ positively selected. The source of this sequence is a man aged 18 to 30 in good health. The chain carries TRBV7-2 and TRBJ1-2; D remains ambiguous. This chain's CDR3 is CASSSNTF. CDR3 DNA: TGTGCCAGCAGCTCCAATACCTTC.